The source of this T cell receptor (beta chain) is a study of blood T cell repertoires in COVID-19. The length of the CDR3 is 14 residues. Germline loops: CDR1 SQVTM, CDR2 ANQGSEA. Trimming removed 7 bases from V and 5 bases from J; junction bases left unmatched: 11. TCRdb keeps only in-frame clones here, not all; method: immunoSEQ multiplex PCR. This sample has approximately 140,000 clones, with 84% found just once. The sequenced sample consisted of peripheral blood. This receptor was obtained from a man aged 25 to 40 with COVID-19, enrolled during active disease. The V call is TRBV29-1, the J call TRBJ2-1; 7 bases are shared with TRBD1. CDR3 loop: CSALTGDADNEQFF. CDR3 coding DNA: TGCAGCGCTTTAACAGGGGATGCTGACAATGAGCAGTTCTTC.